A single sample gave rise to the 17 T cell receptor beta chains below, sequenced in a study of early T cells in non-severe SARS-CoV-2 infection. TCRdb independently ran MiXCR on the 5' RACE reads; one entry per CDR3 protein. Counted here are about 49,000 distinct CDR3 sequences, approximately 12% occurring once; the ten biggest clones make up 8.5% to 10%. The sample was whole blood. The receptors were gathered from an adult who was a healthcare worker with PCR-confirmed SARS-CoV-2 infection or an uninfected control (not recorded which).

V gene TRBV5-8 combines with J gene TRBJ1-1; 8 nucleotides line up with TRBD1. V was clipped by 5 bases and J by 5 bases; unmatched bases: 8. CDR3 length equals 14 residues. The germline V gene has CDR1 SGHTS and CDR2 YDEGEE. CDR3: CASSYGTGRTEAFF. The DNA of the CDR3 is TGTGCCAGCAGTTACGGGACAGGAAGGACTGAAGCTTTCTTT.

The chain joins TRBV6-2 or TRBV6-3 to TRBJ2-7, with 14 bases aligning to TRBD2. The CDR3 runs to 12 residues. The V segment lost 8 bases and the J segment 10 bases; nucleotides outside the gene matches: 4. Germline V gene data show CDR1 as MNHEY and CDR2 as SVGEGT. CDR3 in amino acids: CASGLAGGPQYF. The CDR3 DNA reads TGTGCCAGCGGACTAGCGGGGGGTCCTCAGTACTTC.

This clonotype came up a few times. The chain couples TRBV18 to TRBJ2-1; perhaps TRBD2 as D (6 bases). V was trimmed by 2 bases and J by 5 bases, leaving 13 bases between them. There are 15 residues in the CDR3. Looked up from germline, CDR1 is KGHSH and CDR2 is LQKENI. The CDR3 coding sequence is TGTGCCAGCTCACCATGGAGACTAGAAGACAATGAGCAGTTCTTC. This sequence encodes CASSPWRLEDNEQFF.

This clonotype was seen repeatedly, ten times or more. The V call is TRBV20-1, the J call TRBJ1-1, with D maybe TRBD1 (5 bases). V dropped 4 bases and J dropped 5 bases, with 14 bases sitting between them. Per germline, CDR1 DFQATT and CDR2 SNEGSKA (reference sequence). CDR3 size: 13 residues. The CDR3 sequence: CSANPHPGTEAFF. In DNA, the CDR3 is TGCAGTGCTAACCCTCACCCAGGGACTGAAGCTTTCTTT.

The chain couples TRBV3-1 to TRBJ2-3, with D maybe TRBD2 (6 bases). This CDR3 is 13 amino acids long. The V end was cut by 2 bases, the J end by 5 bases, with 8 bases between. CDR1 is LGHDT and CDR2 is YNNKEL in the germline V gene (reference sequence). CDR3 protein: CASSQSAGDTQYF. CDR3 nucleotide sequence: TGTGCCAGCAGCCAATCAGCGGGAGATACGCAGTATTTT.

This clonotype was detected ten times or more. The CDR3 loop is CASGGFPRDEQYF. CDR3 in DNA: TGTGCCAGCGGCGGCTTCCCTCGGGACGAGCAGTACTTC. The V and J genes are TRBV12-3 or TRBV12-4 and TRBJ2-7; no firm D call. This CDR3 has 13 amino acids. V was clipped by 8 bases and J by 5 bases, with 16 bases between them.

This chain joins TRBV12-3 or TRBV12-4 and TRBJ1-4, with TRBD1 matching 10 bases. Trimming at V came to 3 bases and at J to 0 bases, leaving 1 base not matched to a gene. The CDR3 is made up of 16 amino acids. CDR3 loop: CASSLTGGATNEKLFF. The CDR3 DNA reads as TGTGCCAGCAGTTTGACAGGGGGCGCAACTAATGAAAAACTGTTTTTT.

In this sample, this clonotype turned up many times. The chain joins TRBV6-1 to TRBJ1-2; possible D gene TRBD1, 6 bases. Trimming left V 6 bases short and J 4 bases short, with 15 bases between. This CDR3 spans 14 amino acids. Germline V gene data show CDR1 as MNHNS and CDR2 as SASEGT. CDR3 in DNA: TGTGCCAGCAGCGTTTCACAGGGAGGCTATGGCTACACCTTC. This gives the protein CASSVSQGGYGYTF.

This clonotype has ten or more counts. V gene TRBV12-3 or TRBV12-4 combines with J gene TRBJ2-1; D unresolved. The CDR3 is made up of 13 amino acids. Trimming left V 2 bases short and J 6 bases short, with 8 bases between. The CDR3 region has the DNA TGTGCCAGCAGTTTACGTAGGGCCAATGAGCAGTTCTTC. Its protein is CASSLRRANEQFF.

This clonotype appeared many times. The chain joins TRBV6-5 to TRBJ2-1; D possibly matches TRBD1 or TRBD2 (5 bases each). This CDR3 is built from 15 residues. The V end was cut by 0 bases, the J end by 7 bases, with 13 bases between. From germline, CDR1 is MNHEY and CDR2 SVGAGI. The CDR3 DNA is TGTGCCAGCAGTTACTCGATGGGGGACCTGAATGAGCAGTTCTTC. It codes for CASSYSMGDLNEQFF.

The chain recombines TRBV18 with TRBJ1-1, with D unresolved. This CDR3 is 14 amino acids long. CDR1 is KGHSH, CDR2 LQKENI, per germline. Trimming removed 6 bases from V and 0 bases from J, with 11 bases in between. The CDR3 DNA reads TGTGCCAGCTCGCGGACCCCTATGAACACTGAAGCTTTCTTT. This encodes CASSRTPMNTEAFF.

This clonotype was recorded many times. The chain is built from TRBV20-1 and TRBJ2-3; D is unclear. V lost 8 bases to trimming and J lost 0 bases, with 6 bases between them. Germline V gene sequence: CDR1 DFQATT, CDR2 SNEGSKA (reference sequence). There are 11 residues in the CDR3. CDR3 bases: TGCAGTTCCCGAAGCACAGATACGCAGTATTTT. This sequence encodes CSSRSTDTQYF.

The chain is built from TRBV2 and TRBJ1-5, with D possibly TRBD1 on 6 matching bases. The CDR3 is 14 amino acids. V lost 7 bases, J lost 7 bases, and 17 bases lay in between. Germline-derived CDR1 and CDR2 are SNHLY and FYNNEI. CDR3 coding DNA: TGTGCCAGCACCGACTGGGGGGACAAGCAGCCCCAGCATTTT. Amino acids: CASTDWGDKQPQHF.

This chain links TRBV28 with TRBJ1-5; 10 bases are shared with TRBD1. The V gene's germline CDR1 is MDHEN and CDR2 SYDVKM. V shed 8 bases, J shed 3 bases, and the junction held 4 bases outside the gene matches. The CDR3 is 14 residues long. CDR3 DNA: TGTGCCAGCGGGACAGGGGTAGCCAATCAGCCCCAGCATTTT. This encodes CASGTGVANQPQHF.

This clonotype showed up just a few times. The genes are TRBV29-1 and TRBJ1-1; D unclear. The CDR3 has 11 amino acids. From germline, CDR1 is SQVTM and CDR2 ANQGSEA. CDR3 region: CRRSVNTEAFF. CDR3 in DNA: TGCAGGAGGTCAGTGAACACTGAAGCTTTCTTT.

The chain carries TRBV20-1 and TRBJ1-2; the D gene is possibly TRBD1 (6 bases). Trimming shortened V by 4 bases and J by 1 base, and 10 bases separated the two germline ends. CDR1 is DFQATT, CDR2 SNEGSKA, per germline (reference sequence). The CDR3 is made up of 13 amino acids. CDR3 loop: CSATGQSNYGYTF. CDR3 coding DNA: TGCAGTGCTACTGGACAGAGTAACTATGGCTACACCTTC.

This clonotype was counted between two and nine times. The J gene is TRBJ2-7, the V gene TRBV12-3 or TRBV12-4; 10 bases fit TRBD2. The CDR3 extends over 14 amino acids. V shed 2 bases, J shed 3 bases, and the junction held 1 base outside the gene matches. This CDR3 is CASSLSSGSYEQYF. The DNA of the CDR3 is TGTGCCAGCAGTTTATCTAGCGGGAGCTACGAGCAGTACTTC.